This T cell receptor (beta chain) appears in the sequencing data of a study of blood T cell repertoires in COVID-19. Study summary: Sources were T cells, B-cell-depleted T cells, or PBMCs; the material itself was cDNA or gDNA.

This CDR3 contains 15 residues. Trimming removed 7 bases from V and 4 bases from J; junction bases left unmatched: 11. Germline lookup yields CDR1 SGHRS and CDR2 YFSETQ. Authors' processing steps: Researchers report that nucleated cell counts were estimated from reference gene primer amplification. Method: immunoSEQ multiplex PCR; TCRdb's copy keeps in-frame clones and lacks some. Clonal size and the V and J genes are those of that table, whereas D and trimming came from the DNA. In the table there are 100,000 or so clones, more than 85% of which are singletons. The TCR was taken from a man aged 60-69 years with acute or convalescent COVID-19. This chain connects TRBV5-1 to TRBJ2-5, with 9 bases that match TRBD1. The sample taken for sequencing was peripheral blood. The CDR3, as DNA: TGCGCCAGCGGATCACAGGGGGCAATCCTAGAGACCCAGTACTTC. As protein: CASGSQGAILETQYF.